Listed below are T cell receptor beta chains from one sample, sequenced in a study of Ad26.COV2.S vaccination and SARS-CoV-2 variants. The protocol was immunoSEQ multiplex PCR, while the TCRdb copy is restricted to in-frame clones and leaves out a portion. The data contain about 94,000 clones, more than 70% of them singletons. The specimen comprised peripheral blood, sampled after recovery from COVID-19. These TCRs come from a human donor who had recovered from COVID-19. The CDR3 runs from the conserved cysteine through the conserved F or W. D genes are given only for firm matches. The listing skips clone size in some rows; elsewhere it reads once, few, many or a size class.

D	V	size	J	CDR3	DNA
-	TRBV19	once	TRBJ1-3	CASSMEHQGPSSGNTIYF	TGTGCCAGTAGTATGGAGCACCAGGGTCCGTCCTCTGGAAACACCATATATTTT
TRBD2	TRBV2	once	TRBJ2-5	CASSEDWLAGGGQETQYF	TGTGCCAGCAGTGAAGATTGGCTAGCGGGAGGGGGGCAAGAGACCCAGTACTTC
TRBD1	TRBV7-8	-	TRBJ1-5	CASSFGTGVDSQPQHF	TGTGCCAGCAGCTTCGGGACAGGGGTCGATTCTCAGCCCCAGCATTTT
-	TRBV4-2	-	TRBJ1-2	CASSQDNSANYGYTF	TGTGCCAGCAGCCAAGATAATTCAGCAAACTATGGCTACACCTTC
-	TRBV6-2/TRBV6-3	-	TRBJ2-3	CASSYSLSADTQYF	TGTGCCAGCAGTTACTCACTGTCGGCGGATACGCAGTATTTT
TRBD1	TRBV7-3	-	TRBJ1-1	CASTEQGGMNTEAFF	TGTGCCAGCACCGAACAGGGGGGGATGAACACTGAAGCTTTCTTT
-	TRBV29-1	-	TRBJ1-1	CSVTPRERMNTEAFF	TGCAGCGTTACACCCAGGGAACGCATGAACACTGAAGCTTTCTTT
-	TRBV27	-	TRBJ2-3	CASSLIRSTDTQYF	TGTGCCAGCAGTCTCATTCGCTCGACAGATACGCAGTATTTT
TRBD1	TRBV5-8	-	TRBJ2-3	CASSPGQGTTDTQYF	TGTGCCAGCAGCCCGGGACAGGGGACAACAGATACGCAGTATTTT
-	TRBV2	-	TRBJ2-5	CASSSERGETQYF	TGTGCCAGCAGTAGCGAACGCGGGGAGACCCAGTACTTC
TRBD1	TRBV5-1	-	TRBJ2-7	CASSRTGGRYEQYF	TGCGCCAGCAGCCGGACAGGGGGGCGGTACGAGCAGTACTTC
-	TRBV28	-	TRBJ1-2	CASRISQAFGNYGYTF	TGTGCCAGCAGAATAAGTCAAGCTTTTGGGAACTATGGCTACACCTTC
-	TRBV7-2	-	TRBJ2-3	CASSLSGIRDTQYF	TGTGCCAGCAGCTTATCAGGGATACGGGATACGCAGTATTTT
TRBD1	TRBV14	-	TRBJ1-2	CASSHEGQGISGYTF	TGTGCCAGCAGCCACGAGGGACAGGGGATTAGCGGCTACACCTTC
-	TRBV30	-	TRBJ2-1	CAWSPSLEHAGVYNEQFF	TGTGCCTGGAGTCCCTCCTTGGAGCATGCGGGTGTATACAATGAGCAGTTCTTC
-	TRBV21-1	-	TRBJ2-5	CASSKSGPKETQYF	TGTGCCAGCAGCAAATCAGGTCCGAAAGAGACCCAGTACTTC
-	TRBV7-8	few	TRBJ2-1	CASSLRRIAVYNEQFF	TGTGCCAGCAGCTTACGGCGGATAGCGGTCTACAATGAGCAGTTCTTC
TRBD1	TRBV11-3	-	TRBJ2-5	CASSRPAGQGSETQYF	TGTGCCAGCAGCCGTCCGGCGGGACAGGGTTCGGAGACCCAGTACTTC
-	TRBV6-2/TRBV6-3	few	TRBJ2-2	CASSYSRGDTGELFF	TGTGCCAGCAGTTACTCGAGGGGTGATACCGGGGAGCTGTTTTTT
-	TRBV19	few	TRBJ2-2	CASSIGGSSRAGELFF	TGTGCCAGTAGTATTGGGGGAAGTTCACGGGCCGGGGAGCTGTTTTTT
TRBD1	TRBV6-2/TRBV6-3	few	TRBJ1-2	CASSLTTPTLVLLQGNYGYTF	TGTGCCAGCAGTTTGACGACTCCCACTTTGGTTCTCTTACAGGGGAACTATGGCTACACCTTC
-	TRBV6-5	-	TRBJ2-6	CASSYQGHGANVLTF	TGTGCCAGCAGTTACCAGGGTCATGGGGCCAACGTCCTGACTTTC